Detailed here is one T cell receptor beta chain. This table comes from immunoSEQ multiplex PCR, and its TCRdb copy is limited to in-frame clones, with some not included. This table holds a few hundred thousand clones, roughly 89% found once. CDR1 and CDR2 (germline): SGHAT, FQNNGV. The V end lost 1 base, the J end lost 3 bases, and 7 bases lay between the germline ends. This CDR3 is built from 13 residues. The data stem from a study of blood T cell repertoires in COVID-19. The chain couples TRBV11-2 to TRBJ2-7; D remains unclear. The receptor's source is a man under 40 who had been exposed to COVID-19. The sequenced material came from PBMCs or T cells enriched from blood (not recorded which). The CDR3 bases are TGTGCCAGCAGCTTAGGGGCTTTCTACGAGCAGTACTTC. It yields the protein CASSLGAFYEQYF.